This T cell receptor beta chain was documented in a study of blood T cell repertoires in COVID-19. Overall study: Specimens from acute and convalescent COVID-19 originated in the United States, Italy and Spain.

This clone was seen just once. Seattle-derived patients entered the study during active infection and were followed longitudinally. In the original processing: Amplification of reference gene primers provided the estimated nucleated cell counts. TCRdb's table, derived via immunoSEQ multiplex PCR, lists solely in-frame clones and lacks some. V and J calls and clone size are given by that table; D and trimming were obtained from the DNA. The sample has 300,000 to 350,000 clones; about nine tenths are singletons. Sequencing used peripheral blood. This TCR was sampled from a woman between 65 and 79 years old with COVID-19, enrolled during active disease.

The DNA of the CDR3 is TGTGCCAGTAGTATTTTTGGCAGGACAAATCAGCCCCAGCATTTT. Translation: CASSIFGRTNQPQHF. The chain combines TRBV19 with TRBJ1-5; perhaps TRBD1 as D (5 bases). V lost 3 bases, J lost 4 bases, and 13 bases lay in between. There are 15 residues in the CDR3. Germline CDR1 LNHDA, CDR2 SQIVND (reference sequence).